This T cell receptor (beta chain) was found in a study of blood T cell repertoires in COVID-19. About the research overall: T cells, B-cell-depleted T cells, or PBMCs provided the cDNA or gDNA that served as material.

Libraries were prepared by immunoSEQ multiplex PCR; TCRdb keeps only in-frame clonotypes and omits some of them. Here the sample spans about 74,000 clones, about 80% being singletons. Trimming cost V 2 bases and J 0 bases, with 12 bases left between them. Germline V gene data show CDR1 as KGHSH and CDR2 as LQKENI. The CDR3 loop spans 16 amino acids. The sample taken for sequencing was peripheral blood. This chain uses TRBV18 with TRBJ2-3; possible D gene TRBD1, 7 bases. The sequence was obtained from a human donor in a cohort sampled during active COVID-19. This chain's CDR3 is CASSPATGTSTDTQYF. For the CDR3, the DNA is TGTGCCAGCTCACCAGCGACAGGGACTAGCACAGATACGCAGTATTTT.